Presented here are 21 T cell receptor beta chains from one specimen sequenced in a study of shared clonotypes between healthy human individuals. Repertoires were generated with immunoSEQ multiplex PCR, while TCRdb's copy carries only in-frame clones and drops some. The sample lists some 2,100,000 clones; about 94% were seen once. Sequencing was carried out using naive CD4+ T cells sorted from blood. Indicated subset: CD45RA+ positively selected. The receptors stem from a man between 18 and 29 years old in good health.

The chain combines TRBV7-9 with TRBJ1-6, with 8 bases lining up with TRBD1. The junction had 10 bases not matched to a gene; V was cut back by 1 base and J by 14 bases. The CDR3 is 15 residues long. The germline gives CDR1 SEHNR, CDR2 FQNEAQ (reference sequence). The CDR3 bases are TGTGCCAGCAGCTTAGGGGACAGGCCCTTAGAATCCCTCCACTTT. Amino acid sequence: CASSLGDRPLESLHF.

This chain uses TRBV7-3 with TRBJ2-5; D perhaps matches TRBD1 (5 bases). Between the trimmed V and J ends, which lost 5 bases and 5 bases, there was a span of 12 bases. There are 13 residues in the CDR3. Germline V gene sequence: CDR1 SGHTA, CDR2 FQGTGA. CDR3 in amino acids: CASSTQRGETQYF. CDR3 bases: TGTGCCAGCAGCACTCAAAGGGGTGAGACCCAGTACTTC.

This chain uses TRBV7-9 with TRBJ1-1, with no clear D. Germline V gene data show CDR1 as SEHNR and CDR2 as FQNEAQ (reference sequence). This CDR3 spans 15 amino acids. Trimming left V 4 bases short and J 3 bases short, with 15 bases between. This CDR3 is CASSSPGQVDTEAFF. CDR3 in DNA: TGTGCCAGCAGCTCCCCTGGGCAGGTGGACACTGAAGCTTTCTTT.

This clone was seen just once. The genes are TRBV5-1 and TRBJ2-3; D uncertain. There are 16 residues in the CDR3. The germline V gene has CDR1 SGHRS and CDR2 YFSETQ. The V and J ends lost 4 bases and 1 base respectively, with 16 bases between them. CDR3 sequence reads: CASSVSTKFGTDTQYF. In DNA form, the CDR3 reads TGCGCCAGCAGCGTTTCTACTAAATTTGGCACAGATACGCAGTATTTT.

The chain couples TRBV5-1 to TRBJ1-6; D remains ambiguous. Trimming removed 0 bases at V and 8 bases at J, with 12 bases between. CDR1 and CDR2 (germline): SGHRS, YFSETQ. There are 15 residues in the CDR3. CDR3 amino acids: CASSLAVGTDSPLHF. CDR3 nucleotides: TGCGCCAGCAGCTTGGCCGTTGGCACCGATTCACCCCTCCACTTT.

Only one count was recorded for this clone. The chain is built from TRBV11-3 and TRBJ2-7; D may be TRBD1 or TRBD2 (7 bases each). The V gene's germline CDR1 is SGHNT and CDR2 YENEEA. Trimming shortened V by 5 bases and J by 1 base, and 15 bases separated the two germline ends. The CDR3 is made up of 15 amino acids. CDR3 bases: TGTGCCAGCAGCCAAAGACAGGGAGGGTCCTACGAGCAGTACTTC. It is translated as CASSQRQGGSYEQYF.

The genes are TRBV19 and TRBJ1-5; 7 bases match TRBD1. The CDR3 is made up of 14 amino acids. The V and J ends lost 2 bases and 7 bases, in that order; junction bases with no gene match: 5. From germline, CDR1 is LNHDA and CDR2 SQIVND (reference sequence). The CDR3 sequence is CASSIKGAYQPQHF. The DNA for the CDR3 is TGTGCCAGTAGTATAAAGGGGGCATACCAGCCCCAGCATTTT.

In regard to this clone: The same CDR3 is also encoded by other DNA sequences in this sample. The chain combines TRBV5-4 with TRBJ1-2; weak D call: TRBD1 (5 bases). Germline V gives CDR1 SGHNT, CDR2 YYREEE (reference sequence). V lost 4 bases to trimming and J lost 2 bases, with 9 bases between them. This CDR3 contains 13 residues. The CDR3 is CASSLDRNYGYTF. Here the CDR3 DNA reads TGTGCCAGCAGCCTTGACAGAAACTATGGCTACACCTTC.

This clone was counted once. The chain uses TRBV19 and TRBJ1-4; 7 nucleotides line up with TRBD1. CDR3 length: 14 amino acids. Unmatched junction bases numbered 3, after V lost 4 bases and J lost 4 bases. Germline V gene lookup returns CDR1 LNHDA and CDR2 SQIVND (reference sequence). The CDR3 DNA reads TGTGCCAGTAGTACCAGACAGGGTAATGAAAAACTGTTTTTT. It codes for CASSTRQGNEKLFF.

The chain carries TRBV5-4 and TRBJ1-3; weak D call: TRBD1 (5 bases). Germline lookup yields CDR1 SGHNT and CDR2 YYREEE (reference sequence). V lost 0 bases and J lost 0, with 7 bases in between. This CDR3 is 15 amino acids long. In nucleotides, the CDR3 is TGTGCCAGCAGCTTGGGGGGACCCTCTGGAAACACCATATATTTT. Translation: CASSLGGPSGNTIYF. The complete variable domain, with remaining parts taken from reference TRBV5-4 and TRBJ1-3, reads ETGVTQSPTHLIKTRGQQVTLRCSSQSGHNTVSWYQQALGQGPQFIFQYYREEENGRGNFPPRFSGLQFPNYSSELNVNALELDDSALYLCASSLGGPSGNTIYFGEGSWLTVV.

As for this clone: Distinct nucleotide sequences in the sample also encode this CDR3. V gene TRBV29-1 combines with J gene TRBJ1-2, with D maybe TRBD1 (6 bases). The CDR3 consists of 12 residues. CDR1 SQVTM and CDR2 ANQGSEA come from the germline V gene. With 6 bases removed from V and 2 bases from J, the gap between germline ends came to 10 bases. The CDR3 region is CSVERGNYGYTF. The CDR3 nucleotides are TGCAGCGTCGAGAGGGGGAACTATGGCTACACCTTC.

Points on this clone: Other DNA sequences in this specimen translate into the identical CDR3. This chain links TRBV2 with TRBJ1-5; D is unresolved. The CDR3 is made up of 13 amino acids. Trimming pared 6 bases from V and 7 bases from J, leaving 13 bases between. The V gene's germline CDR1 is SNHLY and CDR2 FYNNEI. CDR3 DNA sequence: TGTGCCAGCAGGGAGGACGGTAACCAGCCCCAGCATTTT. Its protein product is CASREDGNQPQHF. Filled out from reference TRBV2 and TRBJ1-5, the complete variable domain reads EPEVTQTPSHQVTQMGQEVILRCVPISNHLYFYWYRQILGQKVEFLVSFYNNEISEKSEIFDDQFSVERPDGSNFTLKIRSTKLEDSAMYFCASREDGNQPQHFGDGTRLSIL.

This clone was counted a single time. This chain uses TRBV14 with TRBJ2-3; tentative D call: TRBD1 (5 bases). From germline, CDR1 is SGHDN and CDR2 FVKESK. Trimming removed 0 bases at V and 3 bases at J, with 10 bases between. The CDR3 extends over 15 amino acids. The CDR3 DNA is TGTGCCAGCAGCCAAGATCCCCGACAGACAGATACGCAGTATTTT. It codes for CASSQDPRQTDTQYF.

V usage is TRBV2 and J usage is TRBJ1-1; 10 bases agree with TRBD1. CDR3 length: 15 amino acids. Per the germline V gene, CDR1 is SNHLY and CDR2 is FYNNEI. Unmatched junction bases numbered 6, after V lost 6 bases and J lost 2 bases. CDR3 coding DNA: TGTGCCAGCAGGGGGAGGACAGGGGGAAACACTGAAGCTTTCTTT. It yields the protein CASRGRTGGNTEAFF.

This chain connects TRBV5-1 to TRBJ2-5, with 8 bases matching TRBD2. The J segment lost 5 bases and the V segment lost 4 bases, leaving 7 bases of the junction unmatched. From germline, CDR1 is SGHRS and CDR2 YFSETQ. The CDR3 runs 14 residues. The CDR3 loop reads CASSRGLELETQYF. For the CDR3, the DNA is TGCGCCAGCAGCCGGGGACTAGAGCTTGAGACCCAGTACTTC.

This chain uses TRBV6-5 with TRBJ1-2; tentative D call: TRBD1 (5 bases). The CDR3 has 14 residues. V shed 4 bases and J shed 4 bases, with 13 bases lying between them. Germline-derived CDR1 and CDR2 are MNHEY and SVGAGI. The CDR3 here is CASSSGQRGYGYTF. The CDR3 coding sequence is TGTGCCAGCAGTTCCGGACAAAGGGGCTATGGCTACACCTTC.

This sequence joins TRBV7-4 and TRBJ1-5; no reliable D call. The CDR3 consists of 13 residues. Trimming stripped 1 base from V and 6 bases from J, with 7 bases between. CDR1 is SGHVT, CDR2 SQSDAQ, per germline. In DNA, the CDR3 is TGTGCCAGCAGCTTAGTTATGGGTCAGCCCCAGCATTTT. Encoded protein: CASSLVMGQPQHF.

This clone was seen just once. This chain uses TRBV4-3 with TRBJ1-2, with D unresolved. The CDR3 is 13 amino acids. Germline V CDR1 and CDR2: LGHNA, YSLEER. V lost 2 bases, J lost 6 bases, and 10 bases lay in between. The CDR3 sequence: CASSQRVVDGYTF. DNA for the CDR3: TGCGCCAGCAGCCAAAGGGTGGTGGATGGCTACACCTTC.

V and J are TRBV2 and TRBJ2-5; D unresolved. The CDR3 is 12 amino acids. Trimming removed 8 bases from V and 5 bases from J, with 12 bases in between. Germline loops: CDR1 SNHLY, CDR2 FYNNEI. The CDR3 protein is CASGKSRETQYF. The CDR3 region has the DNA TGTGCCAGCGGGAAATCCAGGGAGACCCAGTACTTC.

As regards this clone: The same CDR3 also results from other DNA sequences found in this sample. The chain has TRBV19 and TRBJ2-7; 7 bases map to TRBD2. This CDR3 region has 13 residues. Trimming at V came to 4 bases and at J to 4 bases, leaving 4 bases not matched to a gene. Per the germline V gene, CDR1 is LNHDA and CDR2 is SQIVND (reference sequence). The CDR3 bases are TGTGCCAGTAGTACAGCGGGACCGTACGAGCAGTACTTC. Translating gives CASSTAGPYEQYF.

This chain uses TRBV4-3 with TRBJ1-6; D not resolved. This CDR3 contains 13 residues. Per the germline V gene, CDR1 is LGHNA and CDR2 is YSLEER. Trimming shortened V by 9 bases and J by 3 bases, and 9 bases separated the two germline ends. The CDR3 DNA reads as TGCGCCAGTACGAGGAACTATAATTCACCCCTCCACTTT. Protein sequence: CASTRNYNSPLHF.